The 19 T cell receptor beta chains presented below share a single source sample, sequenced in a study of cytomegalovirus exposure and HLA in healthy donors. Researchers ran the PCR with 60 Vbeta and 13 Jbeta primers. Repertoires were generated with immunoSEQ multiplex PCR, while TCRdb's copy carries only in-frame clones and drops some. Its listing shows about 110,000 clones. Source material: PBMCs. The receptors here all came from a man aged 25-40 years in good health and CMV-seronegative.

The chain combines TRBV7-8 with TRBJ1-6; D is perhaps TRBD1 (6 bases). Germline CDR1 SGHVS, CDR2 FQNEAQ. This CDR3 is 14 amino acids long. The V end was cut by 2 bases, the J end by 8 bases, with 10 bases between. The CDR3: CASSLTGRDSPLHF. DNA of the CDR3: TGTGCCAGCAGCTTAACAGGGAGGGATTCACCCCTCCACTTT.

CDR3: CASRATGNQPQHF. CDR3 coding DNA: TGTGCCAGCAGAGCGACAGGGAACCAGCCCCAGCATTTT. V and J are TRBV6-1 and TRBJ1-5; 7 bases align to TRBD1. The ends lost 6 bases at V and 7 bases at J; junction bases unmatched: 6. The CDR3 contains 13 residues. Germline V lookup: CDR1 MNHNS, CDR2 SASEGT.

V gene TRBV28 combines with J gene TRBJ1-6; TRBD1 is a possible D gene (5 bases). V was clipped by 10 bases and J by 7 bases, with 14 bases between them. The CDR3 covers 13 residues. Per germline, CDR1 MDHEN and CDR2 SYDVKM. CDR3 DNA sequence: TGTGCCAACTCGGGAGGGGTGAATTCACCCCTCCACTTT. Translating it yields CANSGGVNSPLHF.

The chain carries TRBV18 and TRBJ2-3; TRBD2 is a possible D gene (7 bases). Trimming pared 3 bases from V and 4 bases from J, leaving 17 bases between. The CDR3 is made up of 16 amino acids. CDR1 KGHSH and CDR2 LQKENI come from the germline V gene. As DNA, the CDR3 is TGTGCCAGCTCACCCCGAGGGGGGGCTGATCCAGATACGCAGTATTTT. Translated: CASSPRGGADPDTQYF.

The genes are TRBV6-5 and TRBJ1-1, with D perhaps TRBD1 (6 bases). The CDR3 runs to 14 residues. Trimming took 3 bases from V and 1 from J, leaving 9 bases between them. Germline V CDR1 and CDR2: MNHEY, SVGAGI. CDR3 loop: CASSYGGWNTEAFF. CDR3 coding DNA: TGTGCCAGCAGTTATGGGGGCTGGAACACTGAAGCTTTCTTT.

The chain links TRBV19 to TRBJ2-7; 7 bases fit TRBD1. This CDR3 contains 16 residues. The J segment lost 1 base and the V segment lost 5 bases, leaving 11 bases of the junction unmatched. Looked up from germline, CDR1 is LNHDA and CDR2 is SQIVND (reference sequence). Written as DNA, the CDR3 is TGTGCCAGTAGTGGGGCCTGGGCAGGGGGATCCTACGAGCAGTACTTC. Its protein is CASSGAWAGGSYEQYF.

CDR3 residues: CASSASGTGTNEQFF. In nucleotides, the CDR3 is TGTGCCAGCAGCGCATCCGGGACAGGGACTAATGAGCAGTTCTTC. This chain links TRBV7-7 with TRBJ2-1; 9 bases fit TRBD1. From germline, CDR1 is SSHAT and CDR2 FNYEAQ (reference sequence). The CDR3 covers 15 residues. The trim removed 5 bases at V and 7 bases at J, leaving 9 bases unmatched.

This rearrangement joins TRBV10-3 to TRBJ2-5; D is unclear. This CDR3 contains 13 residues. The germline V gene encodes CDR1 ENHRY and CDR2 SYGVKD. V was shortened by 3 bases and J by 3 bases, with 8 bases between the two germline ends. CDR3 nucleotides: TGTGCCATCAGTGATAGAGTAGAAGAGACCCAGTACTTC. Encoded protein: CAISDRVEETQYF.

CDR3 nucleotide sequence: TGTGCCAGCTCACCGAGAAGCATCCGGGCCAACGTCCTGACTTTC. Translation gives CASSPRSIRANVLTF. This chain connects TRBV18 to TRBJ2-6; D is undetermined. The CDR3 is 15 residues long. Germline V gene data show CDR1 as KGHSH and CDR2 as LQKENI. V gave up 3 bases and J gave up 5 bases, with 11 bases separating them.

V usage is TRBV7-6 and J usage is TRBJ1-1; 7 bases align to TRBD1. The CDR3 consists of 14 residues. With V trimmed by 1 base and J by 4 bases, 3 bases remained unmatched. Germline CDR1 reads SGHVS; CDR2 reads FNYEAQ. CDR3 DNA sequence: TGTGCCAGCAGCTTAGAGGGGGCCGGCACTGAAGCTTTCTTT. It is translated as CASSLEGAGTEAFF. Full variable domain (outside the CDR3, taken from reference TRBV7-6 and TRBJ1-1): GAGVSQSPRYKVTKRGQDVALRCDPISGHVSLYWYRQALGQGPEFLTYFNYEAQQDKSGLPNDRFSAERPEGSISTLTIQRTEQRDSAMYRCASSLEGAGTEAFFGQGTRLTVV.

The V call is TRBV27, the J call TRBJ1-6, with 7 positions matching TRBD1. Germline values: CDR1 MNHEY, CDR2 SMNVEV (reference sequence). The CDR3 is 18 residues long. V was clipped by 5 bases and J by 7 bases; unmatched bases: 17. CDR3 amino acids: CASSTAFRQGLKNSPLHF. CDR3 DNA sequence: TGTGCCAGCAGTACTGCCTTTCGACAGGGCCTCAAGAATTCACCCCTCCACTTT.

V is TRBV6-5 and J is TRBJ1-1; a possible D gene is TRBD1 (5 bases). This CDR3 contains 15 residues. V shed 0 bases and J shed 1 base, with 9 bases lying between them. Germline V gene data show CDR1 as MNHEY and CDR2 as SVGAGI. The CDR3 nucleotides read TGTGCCAGCAGTTACTCACAGGCAACGAACACTGAAGCTTTCTTT. This codes for CASSYSQATNTEAFF.

The chain is built from TRBV4-3 and TRBJ2-7, with 8 bases aligning to TRBD2. The germline gives CDR1 LGHNA, CDR2 YSLEER. Trimming cost V 4 bases and J 6 bases; bases outside gene matches: 8. This CDR3 region has 14 residues. The CDR3 reads CASSRDTRGGEQYF. The CDR3 nucleotides read TGCGCCAGCAGCCGGGACACCCGGGGGGGCGAGCAGTACTTC.

The V and J genes are TRBV7-6 and TRBJ2-2; 7 bases are shared with TRBD1. V lost 6 bases and J lost 4; bases outside the gene matches: 11. The V gene's germline CDR1 is SGHVS and CDR2 FNYEAQ. CDR3 size: 16 residues. The CDR3: CASRFTGTDTTGELFF. The CDR3 DNA sequence: TGTGCCAGCAGGTTTACCGGGACAGATACCACCGGGGAGCTGTTTTTT.

The CDR3 is CASSLTSGGPAADTQYF. The DNA of the CDR3 is TGCGCCAGCAGCTTGACTAGCGGGGGGCCCGCAGCAGATACGCAGTATTTT. J is TRBJ2-3 and V is TRBV5-1; 12 bases agree with TRBD2. Germline V gene lookup returns CDR1 SGHRS and CDR2 YFSETQ. The CDR3 has 17 residues. With 1 base clipped from V and 4 bases from J, the junction kept 7 bases outside the gene matches.

J is TRBJ2-2 and V is TRBV9, with D perhaps matching TRBD1 (5 bases). The CDR3 totals 15 residues. Germline V gene data show CDR1 as SGDLS and CDR2 as YYNGEE. The germline V and J ends were trimmed by 4 bases and 3 bases, with 13 bases remaining between them. CDR3 DNA: TGTGCCAGCAGCTCCCTAGACAGTTACACCGGGGAGCTGTTTTTT. As protein: CASSSLDSYTGELFF.

The V call is TRBV27, the J call TRBJ1-2; D ambiguous. Germline-derived CDR1 and CDR2 are MNHEY and SMNVEV (reference sequence). This CDR3 has 16 residues. Trimming pared 6 bases from V and 4 bases from J, leaving 21 bases between. The CDR3 is CASSPSQNLLLYGYTF. Here the CDR3 DNA reads TGTGCCAGCAGCCCATCACAGAACCTGCTTCTCTATGGCTACACCTTC.

This chain joins TRBV7-6 and TRBJ2-1; 7 bases are a match to TRBD2. The CDR3 has 14 amino acids. With V trimmed by 8 bases and J by 2 bases, 6 bases remained unmatched. Germline loops: CDR1 SGHVS, CDR2 FNYEAQ. CDR3 bases: TGTGCCAGCCAAGCGGCGGGGGCCTACAATGAGCAGTTCTTC. Its translation: CASQAAGAYNEQFF.

This CDR3 is CASSLSIGQGGEKLFF. The CDR3 nucleotides read TGTGCCAGCAGTTTATCGATCGGGCAGGGGGGTGAAAAACTGTTTTTT. This chain uses TRBV27 with TRBJ1-4; 7 bases align to TRBD1. From germline, CDR1 is MNHEY and CDR2 SMNVEV (reference sequence). The CDR3 loop spans 16 amino acids. V trimming: 0 bases; J trimming: 7 bases; junction bases outside the gene matches: 8.